This T cell receptor beta chain was found in a study of neurological immune-mediated disorders. Overall study context: Multiple sclerosis patients numbered some 34, with some 30 relapsing-remitting and 3 secondary progressive. General observations from the study: No sharing of CDR3 amino acid sequences was observed among expanded clones across subjects, suggesting private repertoires in all groups. Phylogenetic grouping assigned the repertoires of 18 of 34 multiple sclerosis patients to a single related-CDR3 cluster, representing a possible signature.

This clonotype was seen many times. Its antigen is undetermined. The CDR3 runs to 16 residues. Trimming pared 3 bases from V and 2 bases from J, leaving 16 bases between. Germline CDR1 WSHSY, CDR2 SAAADI. cDNA synthesis was performed by 5'RACE with 10-nucleotide random UMIs. One entry per CDR3 protein, called by TCRdb with MiXCR from the 5' RACE reads. In the table there are some 61,000 distinct CDR3 sequences, roughly 3.9% of which are singletons. The material sequenced was PBMCs. V is TRBV10-2 and J is TRBJ2-5; D call uncertain. The source is a man aged 25-40 years with multiple sclerosis. CDR3 protein: CASSDPGLPKQETQYF. The CDR3 DNA reads TGCGCCAGCAGTGACCCGGGTCTACCTAAACAAGAGACCCAGTACTTC.